This TCR beta chain was sequenced for a study of blood T cell repertoires in COVID-19. On the study more broadly: The United States, Italy and Spain provided the acute and convalescent COVID-19 samples. Nucleic acid was either cDNA or gDNA, and it came from T cells, B-cell-depleted T cells, or PBMCs.

CDR1 and CDR2 from the germline V gene are ENHRY and SYGVKD. The CDR3 consists of 16 residues. The J segment lost 2 bases and the V segment lost 3 bases, leaving 3 bases of the junction unmatched. The table came from immunoSEQ multiplex PCR; TCRdb's copy has only in-frame clones and leaves some out. Altogether under 300,000 clones are present, 75% to 90% being singletons, with the ten largest covering just under 0.95%. The receptor's source is a woman in her thirties or forties who had recovered from COVID-19. The chain employs TRBV10-3 and TRBJ2-5; 13 bases are shared with TRBD2. Sequenced sample: peripheral blood. CDR3: CAISEGLAGAQETQYF. The CDR3 region has the DNA TGTGCCATCAGTGAAGGACTAGCGGGAGCGCAAGAGACCCAGTACTTC.